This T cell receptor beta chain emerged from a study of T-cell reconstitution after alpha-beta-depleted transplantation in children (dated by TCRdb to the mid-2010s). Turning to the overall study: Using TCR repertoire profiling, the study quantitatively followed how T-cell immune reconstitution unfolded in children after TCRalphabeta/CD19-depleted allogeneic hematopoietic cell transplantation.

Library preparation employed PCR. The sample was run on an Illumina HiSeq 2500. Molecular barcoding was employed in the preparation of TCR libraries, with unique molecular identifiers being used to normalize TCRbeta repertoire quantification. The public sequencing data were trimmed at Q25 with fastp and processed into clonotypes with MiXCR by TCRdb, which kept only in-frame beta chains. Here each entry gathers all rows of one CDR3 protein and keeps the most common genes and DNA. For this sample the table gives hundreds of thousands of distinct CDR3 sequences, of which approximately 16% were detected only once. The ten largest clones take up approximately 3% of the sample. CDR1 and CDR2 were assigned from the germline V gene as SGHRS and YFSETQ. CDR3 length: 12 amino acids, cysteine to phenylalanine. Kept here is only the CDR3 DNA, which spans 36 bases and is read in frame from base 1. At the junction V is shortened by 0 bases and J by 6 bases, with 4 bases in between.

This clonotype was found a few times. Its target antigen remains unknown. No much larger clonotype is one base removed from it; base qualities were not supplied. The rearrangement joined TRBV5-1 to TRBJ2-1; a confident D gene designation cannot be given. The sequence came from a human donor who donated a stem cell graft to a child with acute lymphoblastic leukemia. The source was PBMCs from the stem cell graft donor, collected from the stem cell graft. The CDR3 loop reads CASSLEPNEQFF. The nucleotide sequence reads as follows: TGCGCCAGCAGCTTGGAGCCCAATGAGCAGTTCTTC. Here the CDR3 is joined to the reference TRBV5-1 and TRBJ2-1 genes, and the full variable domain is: KAGVTQTPRYLIKTRGQQVTLSCSPISGHRSVSWYQQTPGQGLQFLFEYFSETQRNKGNFPGRFSGRQFSNSRSEMNVSTLELGDSALYLCASSLEPNEQFFGPGTRLTVL.